These T cell receptor beta chains were read from a single sample in a study of memory CD4+ T cells and cytomegalovirus serostatus. This table comes from immunoSEQ multiplex PCR, and its TCRdb copy is limited to in-frame clones, with some not included. The sample yields roughly 48,000 clones, more than 70% seen once. The sample taken for sequencing was memory CD4+ T cells from blood. These receptors were taken from an adult in good health and CMV-seropositive. Each CDR3 is given with its conserved first and last residue. Fields, in order: CDR3 DNA, CDR3 protein, V gene, clone size, J gene, D gene. The D gene is left open where the match is weak. Clone size is given for some rows only: seen once, a few or many times, or a class if the clone is expanded.

TGTGCCAGCAGCTTGCAGGGACTGGGGGTCGATGAGCAGTTCTTC CASSLQGLGVDEQFF TRBV5-1 once TRBJ2-1 .
TGCGCCAGCAGCCTTGACTCCTTCTCTGGAAACACCATATATTTT CASSLDSFSGNTIYF TRBV5-1 . TRBJ1-3 .
TGTGCCAGCAGCTCGAGGACTAGCGCGCTCTCTTGGACCGGGGAGCTGTTTTTT CASSSRTSALSWTGELFF TRBV7-9 once TRBJ2-2 TRBD2
TGTGCCAGCAGGGGGACATCCGTTTGGGGCTACACCTTC CASRGTSVWGYTF TRBV6-1 . TRBJ1-2 .
TGTGCCAGTAGAAACCGCTGGGGCTACGGGACAGATACGCAGTATTTT CASRNRWGYGTDTQYF TRBV19 . TRBJ2-3 .
TGTGCCAGCAGCTTACAGAGGACCGAGCAGTACTTC CASSLQRTEQYF TRBV7-2 . TRBJ2-7 .
TGTGCCAGCAGCTTAGATGGACAGGGGGTACGGACCCAGTACTTC CASSLDGQGVRTQYF TRBV7-2 . TRBJ2-5 TRBD1
TGTGCCAGCAGTCTTTCGACAGGTGTGGGCGAGCAGTACTTC CASSLSTGVGEQYF TRBV7-8 . TRBJ2-7 .
TGTGCCAGTAAGGAGCAGGTTGGGGCCTACGAGCAGTACTTC CASKEQVGAYEQYF TRBV19 . TRBJ2-7 .
TGTGCCAGAAGCGCACCAGAGTCCTACGAGCAGTACTTC CARSAPESYEQYF TRBV5-3 . TRBJ2-7 .
TGCGCCAGCAGCTTGGAGGGACTCGCCCGGAAGCGGGCCGGGGAGCTGTTTTTT CASSLEGLARKRAGELFF TRBV5-1 once TRBJ2-2 .
TGTGCCAGCAGCCCCGTCGGGAGAGGGCGAGGCTCCTACGAGCAGTACTTC CASSPVGRGRGSYEQYF TRBV14 . TRBJ2-7 .
TGTGCCAGCAGCCCAGCCGGGACAGGCTACGAGCAGTACTTC CASSPAGTGYEQYF TRBV7-2 . TRBJ2-7 TRBD1
TGTGCCAGCACCCAGGGGCCTGTTGCTAACTATGGCTACACCTTC CASTQGPVANYGYTF TRBV2 . TRBJ1-2 .
TGTGCCAGCAGCGATACAGGGGGAAATCAGCCCCAGCATTTT CASSDTGGNQPQHF TRBV6-6 . TRBJ1-5 TRBD1
TGTGCCAGCAGTACTAGCGGGGGCATCCAAGAGACCCAGTACTTC CASSTSGGIQETQYF TRBV6-6 . TRBJ2-5 TRBD2
TGTGCCAGCAGGTTACCTACCGCTCGTCTATTCTTC CASRLPTARLFF TRBV11-2 . TRBJ2-1 .
TGTGCCAGCAGTGTCCAGGGGGCGGCAAACTATGGCTACACCTTC CASSVQGAANYGYTF TRBV6-1 . TRBJ1-2 TRBD1
TGTGCCAGCAGCCAAGCACGGGGGTATGGCTACACCTTC CASSQARGYGYTF TRBV14 . TRBJ1-2 .
TGTGCCAGCAGCTTATGGACAGGGATTAGCAATCAGCCCCAGCATTTT CASSLWTGISNQPQHF TRBV7-2 . TRBJ1-5 TRBD1
TGTGCCAGCAGCTTGACAGGGGGAGTACGGGGCTACACCTTC CASSLTGGVRGYTF TRBV7-9 . TRBJ1-2 TRBD1
TGTGCCAGCAGGCAACTAGCAACGGCCGGGGAGCTGTTTTTT CASRQLATAGELFF TRBV6-5 . TRBJ2-2 .
TGTGCCAGCAGCAAAGGGGCGGGTAATCAGCCCCAGCATTTT CASSKGAGNQPQHF TRBV21-1 . TRBJ1-5 .
TGTGCCAGCATGGGCGGGGAGCACGGGGAGCTGTTTTTT CASMGGEHGELFF TRBV2 . TRBJ2-2 .
TGTGCCAGCAGGAAACAGGGGGGCCGCGAGACCCAGTACTTC CASRKQGGRETQYF TRBV28 . TRBJ2-5 TRBD1
TGCAGTGCTCTCCGGGAAGCTGAAGCTTTCTTT CSALREAEAFF TRBV20-1 . TRBJ1-1 .
TGTGCCAGCTCACCAGATTCCGGAACCCAGTACTTC CASSPDSGTQYF TRBV18 few TRBJ2-5 .
TGTGCCAGCAGTGAAGGGCTTGGGGATGGCTACACCTTC CASSEGLGDGYTF TRBV2 . TRBJ1-2 .
TGTGCCAGCAGTGCTGAAGGACAGGCGAGTAATCAGCCCCAGCATTTT CASSAEGQASNQPQHF TRBV2 . TRBJ1-5 TRBD1
TGTGCCAGCAGCCGGGATTATAGCACCGGGGAGCTGTTTTTT CASSRDYSTGELFF TRBV11-3 . TRBJ2-2 .
TGTGCCAGCAGCTTAGAGGGACAGGTAGCTGGAAACACCATATATTTT CASSLEGQVAGNTIYF TRBV7-2 . TRBJ1-3 TRBD1
TGTGCCAGCAGCCCCCAGGGAGTCACCATATATTTT CASSPQGVTIYF TRBV7-2 . TRBJ1-3 .
TGTGCCAGCAGCCGCAACCGGGACTCAACCTACGAGCAGTACTTC CASSRNRDSTYEQYF TRBV11-2 . TRBJ2-7 .
TGTGCCAGCAGTCTTCTCAGGACAGGACCTAGAGAGCAGTACTTC CASSLLRTGPREQYF TRBV27 . TRBJ2-7 TRBD1
TGTGCCAGCTCAAAAAAGGACGATGGTACGCAGTATTTT CASSKKDDGTQYF TRBV18 . TRBJ2-3 .
TGTGCCAGCAGCCCCGGAGCCAGGGGGCTCTCCACCACTGAAGCTTTCTTT CASSPGARGLSTTEAFF TRBV11-2 . TRBJ1-1 TRBD1
TGTGCCAGCAGCAAGTGGACAGACCCATACCAAGAGACCCAGTACTTC CASSKWTDPYQETQYF TRBV7-8 . TRBJ2-5 .
TGTGCCAGCAGCTTAGGACCGTTCCAAGAGACCCAGTACTTC CASSLGPFQETQYF TRBV11-2 . TRBJ2-5 .
TGTGCCAGCAGTGAACAGGCAGGGGGGACCAAAAACATTCAGTACTTC CASSEQAGGTKNIQYF TRBV6-1 . TRBJ2-4 .
TGTGCCAGCAGCTTCCGGGACACGAACACCGGGGAGCTGTTTTTT CASSFRDTNTGELFF TRBV7-2 . TRBJ2-2 .
TGTGCCTGGAGTGTACTCGGGGGGGGTAATGAAAAACTGTTTTTT CAWSVLGGGNEKLFF TRBV30 . TRBJ1-4 .
TGTGCCAGCAGTGAAGTGGGGGGAAAGGAGGTCGAGCAGTACTTC CASSEVGGKEVEQYF TRBV6-1 . TRBJ2-7 .
TGTGCCAGCGGATGGACAGGGACTTACACCGGGGAGCTGTTTTTT CASGWTGTYTGELFF TRBV6-5 once TRBJ2-2 TRBD1
TGTGCCAGCAGTGCCTCCTCGGGCGGCAACACTGAAGCTTTCTTT CASSASSGGNTEAFF TRBV6-4 . TRBJ1-1 .
TGTGCCAGCAGTTACTCGATAGGGACAGGGGGAGAGACCCAGTACTTC CASSYSIGTGGETQYF TRBV6-6 . TRBJ2-5 TRBD1
TGTGCCAGCAGCCCGGGACTTAGCACAGATACGCAGTATTTT CASSPGLSTDTQYF TRBV6-1 . TRBJ2-3 .
TGTGCCACCGGACGGGACAGGGGGACTGGGGCCAACGTCCTGACTTTC CATGRDRGTGANVLTF TRBV10-3 . TRBJ2-6 TRBD1
TGTGCCAGCAGCTTAGTTGGGGGGAACACTGAAGCTTTCTTT CASSLVGGNTEAFF TRBV7-6 . TRBJ1-1 .
TGTGCCAGTAGTTCGACAGGGGGAGGTCAAGAGACCCAGTACTTC CASSSTGGGQETQYF TRBV19 . TRBJ2-5 TRBD1
TGTGCCAGCATCCGGACTAGCGGAGGGACCTACGAGCAGTACTTC CASIRTSGGTYEQYF TRBV28 . TRBJ2-7 TRBD2
TGCGCCAGCAGCCCGGACGGACGGAACTCTGGGGCCAACGTCCTGACTTTC CASSPDGRNSGANVLTF TRBV5-1 . TRBJ2-6 .
TGTGCCAGCAGCCAAGTTCGACTACAGGGGACAGATACGCAGTATTTT CASSQVRLQGTDTQYF TRBV4-2 . TRBJ2-3 TRBD1